This T cell receptor (beta chain) was retrieved from a study of graft-versus-host responses after intestinal transplantation. Study findings and constraints: Recipient marrow showed GvH clones, some seen first in ileum or blood. Within allografts, high graft-versus-host to host-versus-graft clonal ratios were seen among patients with graft-donor T cell macrochimerism.

Remarks on this clone: Its target is not known.

The CDR3 extends over 10 amino acids. The germline V gene encodes CDR1 MNHEY and CDR2 SVGAGI. V was trimmed by 9 bases and J by 14 bases, leaving 11 bases between them. Only in-frame clones appear in the TCRdb table, and some are missing; sequencing was by immunoSEQ multiplex PCR. The table shows some 76,000 clones, with around 86% occurring only once. The sequence derives from a human donor who was the organ donor for an intestinal transplant. The specimen comprised unstimulated CD8+ T cells sorted from spleen or lymph node cells, sampled before transplant. The rearrangement uses TRBV6-5 and TRBJ1-6; D ambiguous. The CDR3 sequence is CASRVSALHF. CDR3 nucleotides: TGTGCCAGTCGGGTTTCCGCCCTCCACTTT.